This passage covers 22 T cell receptor beta chains from one sample sequenced in a study of blood T cell repertoires in COVID-19. This table comes from immunoSEQ multiplex PCR, and its TCRdb copy is limited to in-frame clones, with some not included. The table lists 150,000 to 200,000 clones, around 89% of them singletons. The sample comprised peripheral blood. The source of these receptors is a human donor in a cohort sampled during active COVID-19.

The chain combines TRBV27 with TRBJ2-3, with D hard to call. This CDR3 region has 11 residues. Trimming took 5 bases from V and 6 from J, leaving 6 bases between them. The V gene's germline CDR1 is MNHEY and CDR2 SMNVEV (reference sequence). CDR3 DNA: TGTGCCAGCAGTGTCTACGATACGCAGTATTTT. This translates into CASSVYDTQYF.

This chain uses TRBV7-2 with TRBJ2-1; D not resolved. Per germline, CDR1 SGHTA and CDR2 FQGNSA. The CDR3 contains 14 residues. Trimming left V 7 bases short and J 7 bases short, with 17 bases between. In DNA, the CDR3 is TGTGCCAGCAAACGAACGGAGATCTGGAATGAGCAGTTCTTC. Protein sequence: CASKRTEIWNEQFF.

The genes are TRBV27 and TRBJ1-2, with D possibly being TRBD1 (6 bases). The CDR3 runs 18 residues. Per the germline V gene, CDR1 is MNHEY and CDR2 is SMNVEV (reference sequence). The V and J ends lost 5 bases and 9 bases respectively, with 31 bases between them. The CDR3 loop reads CASSRGITGTNFLSRYTF. The DNA for the CDR3 is TGTGCCAGCAGTCGGGGGATCACAGGGACTAACTTCCTATCTCGCTACACCTTC.

The rearrangement joins TRBV7-8 to TRBJ2-1, with 11 bases that match TRBD2. With 4 bases clipped from V and 0 bases from J, the junction kept 8 bases outside the gene matches. CDR1 is SGHVS, CDR2 FQNEAQ, per germline. The CDR3 sequence is 18 residues long. The CDR3 sequence is CASSSWTSGSSSYNEQFF. DNA for the CDR3: TGTGCCAGCAGCTCGTGGACTAGCGGGTCTAGCTCCTACAATGAGCAGTTCTTC.

This chain links TRBV6-6 with TRBJ2-7, with D unclear. Germline CDR1 MNHNY, CDR2 SVGAGI (reference sequence). Trimming removed 1 base from V and 1 base from J, with 11 bases in between. This CDR3 spans 15 amino acids. The chain's CDR3 is CASSYWAESSYEQYF. Here the CDR3 DNA reads TGTGCCAGCAGTTACTGGGCAGAAAGTTCCTACGAGCAGTACTTC.

The chain couples TRBV10-3 to TRBJ2-3, with D perhaps TRBD1 (7 bases). Germline V gene lookup returns CDR1 ENHRY and CDR2 SYGVKD. This CDR3 contains 16 residues. Trimming removed 7 bases from V and 0 bases from J, with 17 bases in between. DNA for the CDR3: TGTGCCATCAATGGCGGGACAGCGACTAGCACAGATACGCAGTATTTT. Amino acid sequence: CAINGGTATSTDTQYF.

Only one count was recorded for this clone. The chain combines TRBV7-9 with TRBJ2-1; weak D call: TRBD2 (6 bases). This CDR3 spans 14 amino acids. Trimming left V 6 bases short and J 0 bases short, with 9 bases between. In germline, CDR1 is SEHNR, CDR2 FQNEAQ (reference sequence). CDR3 nucleotides: TGTGCCAGCAGTACCGGGAGCTCCTACAATGAGCAGTTCTTC. It is translated as CASSTGSSYNEQFF. Full variable domain (outside the CDR3, taken from reference TRBV7-9 and TRBJ2-1): DTGVSQNPRHKITKRGQNVTFRCDPISEHNRLYWYRQTLGQGPEFLTYFQNEAQLEKSRLLSDRFSAERPKGSFSTLEIQRTEQGDSAMYLCASSTGSSYNEQFFGPGTRLTVL.

The chain carries TRBV5-5 and TRBJ1-3; unclear D gene. CDR3 length: 16 residues. Trimming removed 2 bases from V and 1 base from J, with 13 bases in between. Looked up from germline, CDR1 is SGHKS and CDR2 is YYEKEE (reference sequence). CDR3: CASSFPSTRSGNTIYF. The CDR3 bases are TGTGCCAGCAGCTTCCCCTCGACAAGATCTGGAAACACCATATATTTT.

The chain combines TRBV18 with TRBJ2-1; 16 nucleotides line up with TRBD2. The CDR3 is made up of 18 amino acids. With V trimmed by 3 bases and J by 7 bases, 9 bases remained unmatched. Germline CDR1 is KGHSH and CDR2 is LQKENI. CDR3 sequence (DNA): TGTGCCAGCTCACCCAAGGGACTAGCGGGGGGGCAGAAAAATGAGCAGTTCTTC. Translation: CASSPKGLAGGQKNEQFF.

Comments on this clone: Germline and junction disagree at one end, which may indicate a read error. The chain employs TRBV7-8 and TRBJ2-7, with D tentatively TRBD1 (6 bases). Germline V gene sequence: CDR1 SGHVS, CDR2 FQNEAQ. The CDR3 is made up of 13 amino acids. The CDR3 here is CASTRGPSSEQYF. The CDR3 DNA is TGTGCCAGCACCAGGGGACCCTCCTCCGAGCAGTACTTC.

Here the CDR3 reads CASSSTGGNEKLFF. The CDR3 nucleotides read TGTGCCAGCAGTTCGACAGGGGGCAATGAAAAACTGTTTTTT. This chain joins TRBV6-5 and TRBJ1-4; 10 positions match TRBD1. The CDR3 loop spans 14 amino acids. Germline lookup yields CDR1 MNHEY and CDR2 SVGAGI. The J segment lost 5 bases and the V segment lost 4 bases, leaving 1 base of the junction unmatched.

The chain joins TRBV15 to TRBJ1-2; D is possibly TRBD1 (6 bases). The V gene's germline CDR1 is LNHNV and CDR2 YYDKDF (reference sequence). V gave up 1 base and J gave up 8 bases, with 17 bases separating them. There are 15 residues in the CDR3. CDR3 protein: CATSRGRTEGQGYTF. The CDR3 coding sequence is TGTGCCACCAGCAGAGGGAGGACAGAGGGGCAGGGCTACACCTTC.

The V gene is TRBV9, the J gene TRBJ2-3, with TRBD1 as a possible D gene (5 bases). Trimming left V 0 bases short and J 8 bases short, with 16 bases between. The CDR3 consists of 15 residues. From germline, CDR1 is SGDLS and CDR2 YYNGEE. The CDR3 reads CASSVDAARVGTQYF. Here the CDR3 DNA reads TGTGCCAGCAGCGTAGACGCAGCCAGGGTAGGTACGCAGTATTTT.

This clone was counted once. V and J are TRBV7-2 and TRBJ2-7; no clear D gene. The CDR3 extends over 14 amino acids. V lost 1 base and J lost 4, with 11 bases in between. The germline V gene has CDR1 SGHTA and CDR2 FQGNSA. CDR3 amino acids: CASSLGYSQYEQYF. The CDR3, as DNA: TGTGCCAGCAGCTTAGGTTACAGCCAGTACGAGCAGTACTTC.

This clone was observed once. The genes are TRBV5-5 and TRBJ1-1; TRBD1 aligns across 7 bases. J was trimmed by 0 bases and V by 5 bases; bases with no gene match: 4. The CDR3 sequence is 14 residues long. Germline assignment: CDR1 SGHKS and CDR2 YYEKEE (reference sequence). The CDR3: CASSGQVVNTEAFF. As DNA, the CDR3 is TGTGCCAGCAGTGGACAGGTCGTGAACACTGAAGCTTTCTTT. Based on the CDR3 plus reference TRBV5-5 and TRBJ1-1, the full variable domain is DAGVTQSPTHLIKTRGQQVTLRCSPISGHKSVSWYQQVLGQGPQFIFQYYEKEERGRGNFPDRFSARQFPNYSSELNVNALLLGDSALYLCASSGQVVNTEAFFGQGTRLTVV.

The genes are TRBV7-9 and TRBJ1-1; tentative D call: TRBD1 (6 bases). CDR3 length: 15 residues. CDR1 is SEHNR and CDR2 is FQNEAQ in the germline V gene (reference sequence). Trimming took off 2 bases at V and 1 base at J, with 11 bases between the two ends. Here the CDR3 reads CASSLRTDRNTEAFF. In nucleotides, the CDR3 is TGTGCCAGCAGCTTACGGACAGACAGGAACACTGAAGCTTTCTTT.

This clone has just one count. The chain joins TRBV4-1 to TRBJ1-2; TRBD1 aligns across 7 bases. The germline V gene has CDR1 MGHRA and CDR2 YSYEKL. CDR3 size: 13 residues. V lost 4 bases to trimming and J lost 8 bases; unmatched junction nucleotides: 7. The CDR3 reads CASSRDRKMGYTF. In nucleotides, the CDR3 is TGCGCCAGCAGCCGGGACAGAAAGATGGGCTACACCTTC.

The chain has TRBV15 and TRBJ2-3; D is uncertain. The CDR3 has 15 amino acids. Trimming shortened V by 0 bases and J by 1 base, and 8 bases separated the two germline ends. Germline V gene data show CDR1 as LNHNV and CDR2 as YYDKDF (reference sequence). CDR3 nucleotides: TGTGCCACCAGCAGAGATCCCTCTGGCACAGATACGCAGTATTTT. This sequence encodes CATSRDPSGTDTQYF.

This chain joins TRBV29-1 and TRBJ2-3; tentative D call: TRBD1 (6 bases). Trimming removed 6 bases from V and 11 bases from J, with 15 bases in between. Germline CDR1 is SQVTM and CDR2 is ANQGSEA. The CDR3 extends over 11 amino acids. The CDR3 reads CSVYRDNQQYF. CDR3 in DNA: TGCAGCGTATACCGGGACAATCAGCAGTATTTT.

The chain joins TRBV9 to TRBJ2-2, with D perhaps matching TRBD2 (5 bases). Trimming left V 0 bases short and J 13 bases short, with 13 bases between. There are 13 residues in the CDR3. Germline lookup yields CDR1 SGDLS and CDR2 YYNGEE. CDR3 bases: TGTGCCAGCAGCGTAGCGTACCGGGGATGGCTGTTTTTT. Amino acid sequence: CASSVAYRGWLFF.

A note on this clone: Other DNA sequences from this sample encode an identical CDR3 as well. V is TRBV29-1 and J is TRBJ2-1, with D hard to call. Germline V gene lookup returns CDR1 SQVTM and CDR2 ANQGSEA. V shed 3 bases and J shed 3 bases, with 12 bases lying between them. This CDR3 comprises 14 residues. In DNA, the CDR3 is TGCAGCGTTGAGGTTTTGCCAGGCTACAATGAGCAGTTCTTC. Translating gives CSVEVLPGYNEQFF.

V gene TRBV7-9 combines with J gene TRBJ2-5; 8 bases align to TRBD1. Per germline, CDR1 SEHNR and CDR2 FQNEAQ (reference sequence). J gave up 7 bases and V 5 bases, and 9 bases lay outside the gene matches. The length of the CDR3 is 14 residues. CDR3 loop: CASSPGTGSGTQYF. CDR3 sequence (DNA): TGTGCCAGCAGCCCTGGGACAGGCTCGGGGACCCAGTACTTC.